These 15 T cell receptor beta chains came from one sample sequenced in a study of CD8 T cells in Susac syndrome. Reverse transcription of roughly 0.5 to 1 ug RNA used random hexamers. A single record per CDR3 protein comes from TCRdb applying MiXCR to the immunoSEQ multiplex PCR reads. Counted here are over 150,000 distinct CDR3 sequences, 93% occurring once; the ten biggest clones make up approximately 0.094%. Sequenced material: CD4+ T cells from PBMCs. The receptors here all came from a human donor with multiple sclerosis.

CDR3 bases: TGTGCCAGCAGCCAAAATGAGGGAAACACTGAAGCTTTCTTT. The encoded protein is CASSQNEGNTEAFF. The chain joins TRBV3-1 to TRBJ1-1; no firm D call. This CDR3 contains 14 residues. The germline V gene encodes CDR1 LGHDT and CDR2 YNNKEL (reference sequence). Trimming stripped 2 bases from V and 2 bases from J, with 9 bases between.

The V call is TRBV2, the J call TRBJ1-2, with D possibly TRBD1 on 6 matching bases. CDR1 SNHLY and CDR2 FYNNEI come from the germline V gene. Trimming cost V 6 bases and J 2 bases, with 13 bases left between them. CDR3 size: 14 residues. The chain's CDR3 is CASSAYTGNYGYTF. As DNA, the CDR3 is TGTGCCAGCAGCGCATATACAGGGAACTATGGCTACACCTTC.

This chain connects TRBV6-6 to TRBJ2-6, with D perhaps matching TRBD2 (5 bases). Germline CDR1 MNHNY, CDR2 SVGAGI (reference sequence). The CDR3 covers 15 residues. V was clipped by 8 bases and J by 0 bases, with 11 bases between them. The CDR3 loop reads CASAQGSSGANVLTF. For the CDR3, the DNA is TGTGCCAGCGCCCAAGGGAGCTCTGGGGCCAACGTCCTGACTTTC.

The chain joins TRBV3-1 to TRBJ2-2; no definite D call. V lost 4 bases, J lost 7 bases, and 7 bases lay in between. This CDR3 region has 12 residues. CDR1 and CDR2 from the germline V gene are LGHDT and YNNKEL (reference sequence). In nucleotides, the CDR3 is TGTGCCAGCAGCCTAGGTGTCGGGGAGCTGTTTTTT. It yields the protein CASSLGVGELFF.

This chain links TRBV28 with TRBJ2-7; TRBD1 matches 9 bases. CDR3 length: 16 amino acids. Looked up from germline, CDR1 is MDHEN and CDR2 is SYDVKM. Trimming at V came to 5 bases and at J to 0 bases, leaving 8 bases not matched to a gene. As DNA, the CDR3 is TGTGCCAGCAGTAGACAGGGGGGGGCCTTCTCCTACGAGCAGTACTTC. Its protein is CASSRQGGAFSYEQYF.

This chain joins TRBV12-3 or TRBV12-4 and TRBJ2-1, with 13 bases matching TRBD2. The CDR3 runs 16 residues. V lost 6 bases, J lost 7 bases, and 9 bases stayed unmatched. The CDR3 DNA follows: TGTGCCAGCAGGACCCCCGGACTAGCGGGAGTGAATGAGCAGTTCTTC. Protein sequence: CASRTPGLAGVNEQFF.

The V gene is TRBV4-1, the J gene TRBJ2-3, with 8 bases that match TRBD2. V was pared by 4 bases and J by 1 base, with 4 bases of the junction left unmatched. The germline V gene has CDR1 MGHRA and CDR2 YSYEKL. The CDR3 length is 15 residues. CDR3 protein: CASSRAGGRTDTQYF. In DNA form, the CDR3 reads TGCGCCAGCAGCCGGGCGGGGGGACGCACAGATACGCAGTATTTT.

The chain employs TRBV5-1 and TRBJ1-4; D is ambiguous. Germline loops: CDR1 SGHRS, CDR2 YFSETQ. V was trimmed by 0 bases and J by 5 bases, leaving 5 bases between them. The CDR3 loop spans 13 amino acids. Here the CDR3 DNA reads TGCGCCAGCAGCTTGGAGGCAAATGAAAAACTGTTTTTT. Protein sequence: CASSLEANEKLFF.

DNA of the CDR3: TGTGCCAGCAGTGAAATAGCGGGGAAGACAGATACGCAGTATTTT. Protein: CASSEIAGKTDTQYF. The V call is TRBV2, the J call TRBJ2-3, with 8 bases identical to TRBD2. Germline V lookup: CDR1 SNHLY, CDR2 FYNNEI. The CDR3 covers 15 residues. Trimming removed 2 bases from V and 3 bases from J; junction bases left unmatched: 4.

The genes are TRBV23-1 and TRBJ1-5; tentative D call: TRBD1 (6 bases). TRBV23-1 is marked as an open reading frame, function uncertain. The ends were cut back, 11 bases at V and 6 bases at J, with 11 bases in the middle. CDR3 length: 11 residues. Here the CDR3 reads CARWGLQPQHF. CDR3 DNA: TGCGCCCGGTGGGGGCTTCAGCCCCAGCATTTT.

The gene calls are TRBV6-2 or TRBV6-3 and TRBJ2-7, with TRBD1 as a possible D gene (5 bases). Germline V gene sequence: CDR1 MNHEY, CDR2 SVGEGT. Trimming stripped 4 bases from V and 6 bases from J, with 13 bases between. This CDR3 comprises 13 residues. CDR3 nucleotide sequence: TGTGCCAGCAGTTCCCACAGGTCGGGCGAGCAGTACTTC. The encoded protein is CASSSHRSGEQYF.

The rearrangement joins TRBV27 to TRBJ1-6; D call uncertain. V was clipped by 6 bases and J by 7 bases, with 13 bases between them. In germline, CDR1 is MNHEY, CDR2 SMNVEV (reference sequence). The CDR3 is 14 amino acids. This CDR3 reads CASRPDGWNSPLHF. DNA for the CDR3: TGTGCCAGCAGGCCCGACGGGTGGAATTCACCCCTCCACTTT.

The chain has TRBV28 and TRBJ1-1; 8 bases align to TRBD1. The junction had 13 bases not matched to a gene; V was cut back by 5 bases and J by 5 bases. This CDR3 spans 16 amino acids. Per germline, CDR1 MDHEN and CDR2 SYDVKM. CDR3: CASSPVLTGGKTEAFF. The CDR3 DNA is TGTGCCAGCAGTCCTGTCCTAACAGGGGGAAAGACTGAAGCTTTCTTT.

In DNA form, the CDR3 reads TGTGCCAGCAGTTTTGGAGCGGCTGGAAACACCATATATTTT. Translation: CASSFGAAGNTIYF. This chain connects TRBV12-3 or TRBV12-4 to TRBJ1-3; D gene uncertain. Deletions cut 3 bases from V and 2 bases from J, with 8 bases between. This CDR3 comprises 14 residues.

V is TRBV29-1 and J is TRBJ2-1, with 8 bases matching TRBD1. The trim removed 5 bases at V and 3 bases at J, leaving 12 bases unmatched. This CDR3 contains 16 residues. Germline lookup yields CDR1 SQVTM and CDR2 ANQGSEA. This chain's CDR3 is CSVCPLQGENYNEQFF. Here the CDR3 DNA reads TGCAGCGTTTGCCCCCTACAGGGGGAAAACTACAATGAGCAGTTCTTC.